This passage covers 17 T cell receptor beta chains from one sample sequenced in a study of OX40 agonist ivuxolimab in advanced cancers. Repertoires were generated with immunoSEQ multiplex PCR, while TCRdb's copy carries only in-frame clones and drops some. This sample has roughly 93,000 clones, with 70% to 85% found just once. Sample: CD4+ or CD8+ T cells sorted from blood, taken in a trial of the OX40 agonist ivuxolimab. These receptors all come from an adult with an advanced solid tumor such as melanoma, head and neck, liver or kidney cancer.

There are a few counts of this clone. This chain links TRBV5-8 with TRBJ1-6; 8 bases agree with TRBD1. Trimming cost V 4 bases and J 6 bases; bases outside gene matches: 6. The CDR3 has 15 amino acids. The germline CDR1 and CDR2 sequences are SGHTS and YDEGEE. The CDR3 DNA follows: TGTGCCAGCAGCCTTCTCACAGGGGGTAATTCACCCCTCCACTTT. This translates into CASSLLTGGNSPLHF.

The V call is TRBV6-6, the J call TRBJ1-1; D gene ambiguous. The germline CDR1 and CDR2 sequences are MNHNY and SVGAGI (reference sequence). The CDR3 has 10 residues. V lost 8 bases to trimming and J lost 5 bases, with 6 bases between them. CDR3 residues: CASGITEAFF. The CDR3 nucleotides are TGTGCCAGCGGGATAACTGAAGCTTTCTTT.

The rearrangement uses TRBV2 and TRBJ1-3; 8 positions match TRBD1. V was clipped by 7 bases and J by 5 bases; unmatched bases: 7. Germline V CDR1 and CDR2: SNHLY, FYNNEI. The CDR3 is made up of 14 amino acids. CDR3 residues: CASKDAGGRNTIYF. The CDR3 DNA is TGTGCCAGCAAGGACGCAGGGGGCAGAAACACCATATATTTT. The full variable domain, completed using reference TRBV2 and TRBJ1-3, is EPEVTQTPSHQVTQMGQEVILRCVPISNHLYFYWYRQILGQKVEFLVSFYNNEISEKSEIFDDQFSVERPDGSNFTLKIRSTKLEDSAMYFCASKDAGGRNTIYFGEGSWLTVV.

The sample holds one count of this clone. The chain joins TRBV5-4 to TRBJ2-2; possible D gene TRBD1, 7 bases. CDR1 is SGHNT, CDR2 YYREEE, per germline (reference sequence). The CDR3 length is 17 residues. Trimming took off 4 bases at V and 4 bases at J, with 20 bases between the two ends. CDR3 DNA: TGTGCCAGCAGCCAGGGAGGCGGGACAGCGTCCACCGGGGAGCTGTTTTTT. This gives the protein CASSQGGGTASTGELFF.

The J gene is TRBJ2-6, the V gene TRBV9; D gene unclear. Trimming shortened V by 0 bases and J by 0 bases, and 10 bases separated the two germline ends. The CDR3 is 17 amino acids. Germline lookup yields CDR1 SGDLS and CDR2 YYNGEE. In DNA form, the CDR3 reads TGTGCCAGCAGCGTAGCCACCAGCAGCTCTGGGGCCAACGTCCTGACTTTC. This translates into CASSVATSSSGANVLTF. The whole variable domain, remainder taken from reference TRBV9 and TRBJ2-6, is DSGVTQTPKHLITATGQRVTLRCSPRSGDLSVYWYQQSLDQGLQFLIQYYNGEERAKGNILERFSAQQFPDLHSELNLSSLELGDSALYFCASSVATSSSGANVLTFGAGSRLTVL.

The V gene is TRBV11-1, the J gene TRBJ2-7, with TRBD1 matching over 7 bases. Trimming at V came to 5 bases and at J to 0 bases, leaving 7 bases not matched to a gene. Germline V gene data show CDR1 as SGHAT and CDR2 as FQDESV (reference sequence). This CDR3 comprises 15 residues. The CDR3 region is CASSPTWTGSYEQYF. The CDR3 DNA sequence: TGTGCCAGCAGCCCCACCTGGACAGGCTCCTACGAGCAGTACTTC.

Only a few counts were recorded for this clone. The gene calls are TRBV5-1 and TRBJ1-1; tentative D call: TRBD1 (5 bases). Germline V CDR1 and CDR2: SGHRS, YFSETQ. The CDR3 is 15 amino acids. V was clipped by 4 bases and J by 3 bases, with 16 bases between them. This CDR3 reads CASSTPGTVDTEAFF. DNA of the CDR3: TGCGCCAGCAGCACCCCTGGGACCGTCGACACTGAAGCTTTCTTT. The full variable domain, rest sourced from reference TRBV5-1 and TRBJ1-1, is KAGVTQTPRYLIKTRGQQVTLSCSPISGHRSVSWYQQTPGQGLQFLFEYFSETQRNKGNFPGRFSGRQFSNSRSEMNVSTLELGDSALYLCASSTPGTVDTEAFFGQGTRLTVV.

This chain connects TRBV7-9 to TRBJ1-2; TRBD1 matches at 9 bases. This CDR3 comprises 16 residues. The germline V gene encodes CDR1 SEHNR and CDR2 FQNEAQ (reference sequence). The junction had 7 bases not matched to a gene; V was cut back by 3 bases and J by 2 bases. The CDR3 nucleotides read TGTGCCAGCAGCTTCGGGACAGGGCCCCGAAACTATGGCTACACCTTC. Its protein product is CASSFGTGPRNYGYTF.

The genes are TRBV5-5 and TRBJ1-2; D might be TRBD1 (6 bases). Trimming took off 8 bases at V and 0 bases at J, with 14 bases between the two ends. CDR1 and CDR2 from the germline V gene are SGHKS and YYEKEE (reference sequence). The length of the CDR3 is 14 residues. CDR3 amino acids: CASSGAPPNYGYTF. The DNA of the CDR3 is TGTGCCAGTTCGGGGGCCCCGCCTAACTATGGCTACACCTTC.

The CDR3 is CASSLVGSQPQHF. CDR3 nucleotide sequence: TGTGCCAGCAGCTTGGTCGGGAGTCAGCCCCAGCATTTT. This chain uses TRBV5-6 with TRBJ1-5; unclear D gene. V lost 0 bases and J lost 6, with 7 bases in between. The germline CDR1 and CDR2 sequences are SGHDT and YYEEEE. CDR3 length: 13 residues.

V gene TRBV5-1 combines with J gene TRBJ1-2, with D possibly being TRBD1 (6 bases). Germline V gene data show CDR1 as SGHRS and CDR2 as YFSETQ. Trimming took 0 bases from V and 3 from J, leaving 6 bases between them. This CDR3 contains 13 residues. The CDR3 DNA is TGCGCCAGCAGCTTGGAGGGGGACTATGGCTACACCTTC. As protein: CASSLEGDYGYTF.

The rearrangement links TRBV9 to TRBJ1-6; D ambiguous. V lost 0 bases and J lost 6, with 13 bases in between. The germline V gene encodes CDR1 SGDLS and CDR2 YYNGEE. This CDR3 comprises 16 residues. The CDR3 DNA sequence: TGTGCCAGCAGCGTAGGACCGTCAAGGATTAATTCACCCCTCCACTTT. It yields the protein CASSVGPSRINSPLHF.

This clone occurred a few times. This chain uses TRBV5-1 with TRBJ1-2; D remains ambiguous. V was trimmed by 5 bases and J by 8 bases, leaving 13 bases between them. Germline loops: CDR1 SGHRS, CDR2 YFSETQ. CDR3 length: 12 amino acids. CDR3 coding DNA: TGCGCCAGCAGTTACGACGGGAAAGGCTACACCTTC. It translates to CASSYDGKGYTF.

A single count supports this clone. This chain joins TRBV29-1 and TRBJ2-7, with a weak D call TRBD1 (6 bases). Germline V gene sequence: CDR1 SQVTM, CDR2 ANQGSEA. The CDR3 length is 14 residues. Trimming took off 4 bases at V and 1 base at J, with 14 bases between the two ends. CDR3 amino acids: CSVASPGQSYEQYF. For the CDR3, the DNA is TGCAGCGTTGCCTCCCCGGGACAATCCTACGAGCAGTACTTC.

The chain links TRBV12-5 to TRBJ2-7; a weak D match, TRBD2 (5 bases). Germline CDR1 and CDR2: LGHNT and FRNRAP. The CDR3 sequence is 13 residues long. The germline V and J ends were trimmed by 3 bases and 2 bases, with 8 bases remaining between them. This chain's CDR3 is CASGFMEAYEQYF. The CDR3 bases are TGTGCTAGTGGTTTCATGGAGGCCTACGAGCAGTACTTC.

The chain has TRBV19 and TRBJ2-5, with 7 bases identical to TRBD2. V was pared by 7 bases and J by 4 bases, with 6 bases of the junction left unmatched. The CDR3 is 13 residues long. Per the germline V gene, CDR1 is LNHDA and CDR2 is SQIVND (reference sequence). The CDR3 coding sequence is TGTGCCAGTAAGGAGCGGGGACCAGAGACCCAGTACTTC. This sequence encodes CASKERGPETQYF.

The genes are TRBV5-4 and TRBJ2-1, with 8 nucleotides matching TRBD2. The germline V gene encodes CDR1 SGHNT and CDR2 YYREEE (reference sequence). CDR3 length: 16 amino acids. After removal of 3 bases from V and 3 bases from J, the junction contained 8 bases not matched to a gene. The CDR3 nucleotides are TGTGCCAGCAGCTCCGGTTCGCGGGGGGACTACAATGAGCAGTTCTTC. As protein: CASSSGSRGDYNEQFF.